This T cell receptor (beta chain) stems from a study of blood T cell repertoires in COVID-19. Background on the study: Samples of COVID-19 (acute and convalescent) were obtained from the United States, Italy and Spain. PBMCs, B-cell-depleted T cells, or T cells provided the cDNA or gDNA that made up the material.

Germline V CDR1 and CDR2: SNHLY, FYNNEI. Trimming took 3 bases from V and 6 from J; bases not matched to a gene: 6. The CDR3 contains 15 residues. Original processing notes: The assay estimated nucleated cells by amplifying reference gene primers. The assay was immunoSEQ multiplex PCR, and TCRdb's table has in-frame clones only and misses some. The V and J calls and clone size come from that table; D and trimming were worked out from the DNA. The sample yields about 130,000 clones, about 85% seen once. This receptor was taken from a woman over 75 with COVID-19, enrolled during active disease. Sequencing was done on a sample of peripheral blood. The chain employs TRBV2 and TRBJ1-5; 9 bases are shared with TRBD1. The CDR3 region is CASSEGQGGTQPQHF. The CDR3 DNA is TGTGCCAGCAGTGAGGGACAGGGAGGGACTCAGCCCCAGCATTTT. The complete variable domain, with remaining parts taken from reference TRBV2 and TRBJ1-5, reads EPEVTQTPSHQVTQMGQEVILRCVPISNHLYFYWYRQILGQKVEFLVSFYNNEISEKSEIFDDQFSVERPDGSNFTLKIRSTKLEDSAMYFCASSEGQGGTQPQHFGDGTRLSIL.